This is a list of T cell receptor beta chains from one sample in a study of blood T cell repertoires in COVID-19. The assay was immunoSEQ multiplex PCR, and TCRdb's table has in-frame clones only and misses some. The data show some 170,000 clones, 65% to 90% seen once. Sequenced input: PBMCs or T cells enriched from blood (not recorded which). These receptors originate from a man aged 50 to 60 who had recovered from COVID-19. CDR3s include the opening cysteine and the closing phenylalanine or tryptophan. The D gene is left open where the match is weak. Clone sizes are given selectively: once, few, many, or a class where the clone is expanded.

J: TRBJ1-1
V: TRBV10-3
size: .
D: TRBD1
CDR3: CAISESGTGNTEAFF
DNA: TGTGCCATCAGTGAGTCAGGGACAGGGAACACTGAAGCTTTCTTT

J: TRBJ1-6
V: TRBV18
size: .
D: .
CDR3: CASSPRQVGNSPLHF
DNA: TGTGCCAGCTCACCCCGACAGGTGGGGAATTCACCCCTCCACTTT

J: TRBJ1-6
V: TRBV27
size: .
D: TRBD1
CDR3: CASSFSTGGGSPLHF
DNA: TGTGCCAGCAGTTTCTCGACAGGGGGCGGATCACCCCTCCACTTT

J: TRBJ2-3
V: TRBV12-3/TRBV12-4
size: .
D: .
CDR3: CASRRRSGTQYF
DNA: TGTGCCAGCAGACGGCGCTCGGGTACGCAGTATTTT

J: TRBJ2-1
V: TRBV5-1
size: .
D: TRBD2
CDR3: CASSLVPAGKYNEQFF
DNA: TGCGCCAGCAGCTTGGTTCCAGCGGGGAAGTACAATGAGCAGTTCTTC

J: TRBJ1-2
V: TRBV3-1/TRBV3-2
size: .
D: TRBD1
CDR3: CASSQALVGQGSGYTF
DNA: TGTGCCAGCAGCCAAGCGTTAGTCGGACAGGGATCTGGCTACACCTTC

J: TRBJ1-2
V: TRBV14
size: .
D: .
CDR3: CASSQDDRGGNYGYTF
DNA: TGTGCCAGCAGCCAAGATGATAGGGGAGGAAACTATGGCTACACCTTC

J: TRBJ1-2
V: TRBV27
size: .
D: TRBD1
CDR3: CASSFGQGAYGYTF
DNA: TGTGCCAGCAGTTTCGGACAGGGGGCCTATGGCTACACCTTC

J: TRBJ2-1
V: TRBV2
size: once
D: .
CDR3: CASHHPGDLNNEQFF
DNA: TGTGCCAGCCATCACCCAGGGGATCTAAACAATGAGCAGTTCTTC

J: TRBJ2-5
V: TRBV9
size: .
D: .
CDR3: CASSVGVTDQETQYF
DNA: TGTGCCAGCAGCGTAGGAGTAACGGACCAAGAGACCCAGTACTTC

J: TRBJ1-2
V: TRBV19
size: .
D: .
CDR3: CASSISGVYGYTF
DNA: TGTGCCAGTAGTATCTCAGGGGTCTATGGCTACACCTTC

J: TRBJ2-7
V: TRBV10-3
size: .
D: TRBD1
CDR3: CAISATGDSSSEQYF
DNA: TGTGCCATCAGTGCGACAGGGGATAGCTCCAGCGAGCAGTACTTC

J: TRBJ1-4
V: TRBV2
size: .
D: TRBD1
CDR3: CASKSGTGDEKLFF
DNA: TGTGCCAGCAAGTCCGGGACAGGAGATGAAAAACTGTTTTTT

J: TRBJ1-2
V: TRBV28
size: once
D: TRBD1
CDR3: CASRSLGQGWGYTF
DNA: TGTGCCAGCAGGTCTCTGGGACAGGGATGGGGCTACACCTTC

J: TRBJ1-4
V: TRBV7-2
size: .
D: .
CDR3: CASSLGYGGTNEKLFF
DNA: TGTGCCAGCAGCTTAGGATACGGCGGGACTAATGAAAAACTGTTTTTT